This T cell receptor beta chain was profiled in a study of T cells in Graves' hyperthyroidism and ophthalmopathy. Regarding the study as a whole: In the blood, most expanded thyroid clonotypes above 0.001 appeared as well.

The PBMCs were taken from around 10 ml of fresh peripheral blood. Germline-derived CDR1 and CDR2 are KGHSH and LQKENI. The CDR3 loop spans 12 amino acids. Trimming took 7 bases from V and 4 from J, leaving 11 bases between them. There were TCR beta CDR3 regions amplified from RNA transcripts. HTBI primers were the set used in a first-round RT-PCR of the TCR CDR3. From the multiplex PCR reads, TCRdb called clonotypes with MiXCR, one entry per CDR3 protein. The sample has hundreds of thousands of distinct CDR3 sequences, approximately 15% seen once. A note on this clonotype: Its target is not known.

Sequenced input: blood. The rearrangement joins TRBV18 to TRBJ2-7; D call uncertain. The origin of this receptor is a young man with Graves' ophthalmopathy. The CDR3 coding sequence is TGTGCCAGCTTCGCCCTCCAGTACGAGCAGTACTTC. It specifies CASFALQYEQYF.